This passage covers 13 T cell receptor beta chains from one sample sequenced in a study of chemoradiotherapy in HPV16-positive cancers. Sequencing was performed with immunoSEQ multiplex PCR; in TCRdb, only in-frame clones are kept and a portion is missing. The sample records 30,000 to 35,000 clones, around 89% being singletons. The sequences come from blood, collected from a patient who underwent chemoradiotherapy. The receptors come from a human donor with HPV-associated anogenital cancer.

The V and J genes are TRBV4-1 and TRBJ1-2; D is uncertain. CDR1 is MGHRA, CDR2 YSYEKL, per germline. The CDR3 totals 13 residues. V lost 1 base and J 4 bases, leaving 7 bases between the germline ends. The CDR3 reads CASSQGHVYGYTF. The CDR3, as DNA: TGCGCCAGCAGCCAAGGGCATGTCTATGGCTACACCTTC.

V gene TRBV6-1 combines with J gene TRBJ2-7, with a possible D match to TRBD1 (5 bases). The CDR3 extends over 13 amino acids. In germline, CDR1 is MNHNS, CDR2 SASEGT. V shed 4 bases and J shed 1 base, with 8 bases lying between them. The CDR3 DNA is TGTGCCAGCAGTGCAGGGCAGTCCTACGAGCAGTACTTC. As protein: CASSAGQSYEQYF.

The V gene is TRBV6-5, the J gene TRBJ2-2; no definite D call. V lost 0 bases and J lost 2, with 7 bases in between. Germline lookup yields CDR1 MNHEY and CDR2 SVGAGI. The CDR3 spans 15 residues. The CDR3 reads CASSYSGRNTGELFF. In nucleotides, the CDR3 is TGTGCCAGCAGTTACTCGGGTAGAAACACCGGGGAGCTGTTTTTT.

V and J are TRBV30 and TRBJ2-3; D gene unclear. CDR1 GTSNPN and CDR2 SVGIG come from the germline V gene (reference sequence). The CDR3 contains 12 residues. The ends were cut back, 2 bases at V and 10 bases at J, with 13 bases in the middle. CDR3 DNA: TGTGCCTGGAGTCCCCCCCTTGGGGCGCAGTATTTT. Encoded protein: CAWSPPLGAQYF.

The V call is TRBV7-9, the J call TRBJ1-4, with 9 bases matching TRBD1. V gave up 5 bases and J gave up 8 bases; unmatched junction bases: 6. This CDR3 has 14 amino acids. Germline V gene data show CDR1 as SEHNR and CDR2 as FQNEAQ (reference sequence). The CDR3 spells CASSAGQGEEKLFF. The DNA for the CDR3 is TGTGCCAGCAGCGCGGGACAGGGAGAGGAAAAACTGTTTTTT.

The chain carries TRBV7-8 and TRBJ2-7; D remains ambiguous. Trimming removed 5 bases at V and 3 bases at J, with 17 bases between. The CDR3 covers 15 residues. Per the germline V gene, CDR1 is SGHVS and CDR2 is FQNEAQ. CDR3 protein: CASSQPGSLIYEQYF. CDR3 bases: TGTGCCAGCAGCCAACCCGGGTCCTTAATCTACGAGCAGTACTTC.

The V and J genes are TRBV18 and TRBJ2-7; 9 nucleotides line up with TRBD2. The length of the CDR3 is 18 residues. V dropped 1 base and J dropped 0; count of bases not matched to a gene: 10. CDR1 and CDR2 from the germline V gene are KGHSH and LQKENI. CDR3 in amino acids: CASSPLRSAGGSSYEQYF. The DNA for the CDR3 is TGTGCCAGCTCACCACTTCGGTCCGCGGGGGGGTCCTCCTACGAGCAGTACTTC.

The chain carries TRBV4-1 and TRBJ1-5; D is undetermined. The CDR3 is 16 residues long. Germline V gene sequence: CDR1 MGHRA, CDR2 YSYEKL. Trimming cost V 0 bases and J 4 bases, with 13 bases left between them. The CDR3: CASSQEIGRPNQPQHF. The CDR3 DNA follows: TGCGCCAGCAGCCAAGAAATAGGGCGGCCTAATCAGCCCCAGCATTTT.

The V and J genes are TRBV5-8 and TRBJ1-5; possibly TRBD1 for D (5 bases). Trimming took 4 bases from V and 4 from J, leaving 6 bases between them. The CDR3 is 12 residues long. Per germline, CDR1 SGHTS and CDR2 YDEGEE. The CDR3: CASSRTNQPQHF. Written as DNA, the CDR3 is TGTGCCAGCAGCAGGACAAATCAGCCCCAGCATTTT.

The chain couples TRBV6-5 to TRBJ2-7, with D possibly matching TRBD1 (6 bases). CDR1 is MNHEY and CDR2 is SVGAGI in the germline V gene. This CDR3 has 15 residues. The V end lost 2 bases, the J end lost 2 bases, and 13 bases lay between the germline ends. This CDR3 reads CASSYPGATAYEQYF. The CDR3 region has the DNA TGTGCCAGCAGTTACCCAGGGGCGACTGCCTACGAGCAGTACTTC.

The CDR3 region is CASRTSGNIQYF. Here the CDR3 DNA reads TGTGCCAGCAGGACTAGCGGAAACATTCAGTACTTC. The chain combines TRBV5-8 with TRBJ2-4, with 9 bases fitting TRBD2. CDR1 and CDR2 (germline): SGHTS, YDEGEE. V lost 5 bases and J lost 6; bases outside the gene matches: 0. The CDR3 totals 12 residues.

V is TRBV7-9 and J is TRBJ2-5, with D possibly TRBD1 on 6 matching bases. Germline V gives CDR1 SEHNR, CDR2 FQNEAQ (reference sequence). CDR3 size: 14 residues. V was cut by 5 bases and J by 4 bases, with 14 bases left in between. The CDR3 sequence: CASSRGQKGETQYF. CDR3 nucleotide sequence: TGTGCCAGCAGCCGAGGACAGAAGGGAGAGACCCAGTACTTC.

This chain joins TRBV7-8 and TRBJ2-1; D is unresolved. This CDR3 has 16 amino acids. In germline, CDR1 is SGHVS, CDR2 FQNEAQ. V lost 1 base, J lost 2 bases, and 12 bases lay in between. The CDR3 loop is CASSLGSGLTYNEQFF. CDR3 DNA: TGTGCCAGCAGCTTAGGATCTGGCTTGACCTACAATGAGCAGTTCTTC. Full variable domain (remainder filled in from reference TRBV7-8 and TRBJ2-1): GAGVSQSPRYKVAKRGQDVALRCDPISGHVSLFWYQQALGQGPEFLTYFQNEAQLDKSGLPSDRFFAERPEGSVSTLKIQRTQQEDSAVYLCASSLGSGLTYNEQFFGPGTRLTVL.